The next 29 T cell receptor beta chains were all read from a single sample in a study of T cells after yellow fever vaccination. Each CDR3 protein gets one entry after TCRdb re-called the 5' RACE reads with MiXCR. The sample shows 95,000 to 100,000 distinct CDR3 sequences, 4.5% to 6% of them seen only once. The sample consisted of CD8+ T cells sorted from PBMCs, taken 10 days after the yellow fever booster vaccination. The receptors come from a man younger than 30 who received the YFV17D yellow fever vaccine.

This clonotype has only a few counts. The chain joins TRBV10-2 to TRBJ2-7; D is ambiguous. Between the trimmed V and J ends, which lost 3 bases and 0 bases, there was a span of 15 bases. Germline V gene sequence: CDR1 WSHSY, CDR2 SAAADI. This CDR3 has 16 amino acids. This CDR3 reads CASSDLRQRSSYEQYF. CDR3 sequence (DNA): TGCGCCAGCAGTGATTTGCGCCAGCGAAGCTCCTACGAGCAGTACTTC.

The rearrangement uses TRBV10-3 and TRBJ2-5; 8 bases are a match to TRBD2. Trimming took 6 bases from V and 0 from J; bases not matched to a gene: 3. This CDR3 is 14 amino acids long. The germline CDR1 and CDR2 sequences are ENHRY and SYGVKD. DNA of the CDR3: TGTGCCATCAGGGGGCGGGGGGACCAAGAGACCCAGTACTTC. This sequence encodes CAIRGRGDQETQYF.

This clonotype was detected many times. The V gene is TRBV7-3, the J gene TRBJ2-3, with 13 bases aligning to TRBD2. The junction had 8 bases not matched to a gene; V was cut back by 3 bases and J by 2 bases. CDR1 and CDR2 from the germline V gene are SGHTA and FQGTGA. The CDR3 totals 18 residues. As DNA, the CDR3 is TGTGCCAGCAGCTTTGGGACTAGCGGGGACCGTACCACAGATACGCAGTATTTT. It encodes CASSFGTSGDRTTDTQYF.

This clonotype came up many times. The CDR3 loop reads CASSPNHGNEQFF. CDR3 bases: TGTGCCAGCAGCCCAAATCATGGGAATGAGCAGTTCTTC. This rearrangement joins TRBV7-9 to TRBJ2-1; D gene unclear. The CDR3 has 13 amino acids. The V end lost 5 bases, the J end lost 7 bases, and 12 bases lay between the germline ends. Germline CDR1 SEHNR, CDR2 FQNEAQ (reference sequence).

The table lists this clonotype with a few counts. The gene calls are TRBV5-1 and TRBJ2-2, with 11 bases lining up with TRBD2. Per the germline V gene, CDR1 is SGHRS and CDR2 is YFSETQ. This CDR3 spans 17 amino acids. Trimming took 3 bases from V and 1 from J; bases not matched to a gene: 5. CDR3 DNA: TGCGCCAGCAGCTATAAACTAGCGGGGGTGAACACCGGGGAGCTGTTTTTT. It codes for CASSYKLAGVNTGELFF.

The chain has TRBV4-1 and TRBJ2-1; D not certain. The CDR3 totals 13 residues. V lost 1 base and J 8 bases, leaving 9 bases between the germline ends. Per the germline V gene, CDR1 is MGHRA and CDR2 is YSYEKL. The CDR3 here is CASSQVSIDEQFF. Here the CDR3 DNA reads TGCGCCAGCAGCCAAGTGAGTATAGATGAGCAGTTCTTC.

This clonotype was seen more than once but under ten times. The chain is built from TRBV9 and TRBJ1-5; D is unclear. Trimming stripped 7 bases from V and 2 bases from J, with 7 bases between. CDR1 SGDLS and CDR2 YYNGEE come from the germline V gene. The CDR3 consists of 12 residues. The CDR3 reads CASASGNQPQHF. Written as DNA, the CDR3 is TGTGCCAGCGCTTCTGGCAATCAGCCCCAGCATTTT. Using reference TRBV9 and TRBJ1-5 for the parts outside the CDR3, the full variable domain is DSGVTQTPKHLITATGQRVTLRCSPRSGDLSVYWYQQSLDQGLQFLIQYYNGEERAKGNILERFSAQQFPDLHSELNLSSLELGDSALYFCASASGNQPQHFGDGTRLSIL.

This clonotype was seen more than once but under ten times. This chain uses TRBV30 with TRBJ2-7; D gene unclear. The germline V and J ends were trimmed by 0 bases and 0 bases, with 6 bases remaining between them. Germline CDR1 is GTSNPN and CDR2 is SVGIG (reference sequence). The CDR3 spans 13 residues. Written as DNA, the CDR3 is TGTGCCTGGAGTGTAGTCAGCTCCTACGAGCAGTACTTC. Protein: CAWSVVSSYEQYF.

The gene calls are TRBV27 and TRBJ2-2; 11 positions match TRBD1. With V trimmed by 5 bases and J by 8 bases, 4 bases remained unmatched. CDR3 length: 14 amino acids. Germline V gives CDR1 MNHEY, CDR2 SMNVEV (reference sequence). The CDR3 is CASSPGQGVGELFF. The CDR3 DNA reads as TGTGCCAGCAGTCCGGGACAGGGGGTAGGGGAGCTGTTTTTT.

This clonotype was seen more than once but under ten times. The rearrangement links TRBV7-9 to TRBJ2-1; TRBD2 matches 8 bases. The CDR3 is 15 residues long. Trimming removed 4 bases from V and 4 bases from J; junction bases left unmatched: 6. Germline loops: CDR1 SEHNR, CDR2 FQNEAQ (reference sequence). CDR3 protein: CASSSPQRGYNEQFF. The CDR3 nucleotides are TGTGCCAGCAGCTCCCCCCAGCGGGGGTACAATGAGCAGTTCTTC.

This rearrangement joins TRBV14 to TRBJ2-1; 8 nucleotides line up with TRBD2. This CDR3 spans 16 amino acids. Trimming removed 4 bases from V and 4 bases from J; junction bases left unmatched: 9. Germline-derived CDR1 and CDR2 are SGHDN and FVKESK. The CDR3 DNA follows: TGTGCCAGCAGCCTAGTAACGGGGGGGCGGTACAATGAGCAGTTCTTC. This sequence encodes CASSLVTGGRYNEQFF.

This clonotype was counted many times. The chain is built from TRBV5-5 and TRBJ2-2; D gene ambiguous. The CDR3 contains 12 residues. CDR1 SGHKS and CDR2 YYEKEE come from the germline V gene (reference sequence). Trimming cost V 5 bases and J 2 bases, with 4 bases left between them. CDR3 nucleotide sequence: TGTGCCAGCAGGTTCAACACCGGGGAGCTGTTTTTT. Translation gives CASRFNTGELFF.

The gene calls are TRBV14 and TRBJ2-7; D not certain. Trimming removed 3 bases at V and 0 bases at J, with 6 bases between. CDR1 is SGHDN and CDR2 is FVKESK in the germline V gene. The CDR3 sequence is 13 residues long. CDR3 sequence (DNA): TGTGCCAGCAGCCACGACGCCTCCTACGAGCAGTACTTC. The encoded protein is CASSHDASYEQYF.

This clonotype occurred a few times. The chain couples TRBV4-3 to TRBJ2-5, with D possibly called TRBD1 or TRBD2 (5 bases each). Germline CDR1 reads LGHNA; CDR2 reads YSLEER. Between the trimmed V and J ends, which lost 0 bases and 4 bases, there was a span of 12 bases. The CDR3 is 15 amino acids. The CDR3 spells CASSQDRDHVETQYF. The CDR3 DNA follows: TGCGCCAGCAGCCAAGATCGGGACCATGTAGAGACCCAGTACTTC.

V is TRBV7-9 and J is TRBJ2-3; TRBD2 aligns across 9 bases. CDR3 length: 16 residues. Germline CDR1 reads SEHNR; CDR2 reads FQNEAQ (reference sequence). Germline trimming cut 5 bases from V and 4 bases from J; bases unmatched to any gene: 10. The CDR3 bases are TGTGCCAGCAGCCCCCTAGCGGGGAACTTCGCAGATACGCAGTATTTT. It specifies CASSPLAGNFADTQYF.

This chain links TRBV20-1 with TRBJ1-6; 10 bases are shared with TRBD1. The V segment lost 3 bases and the J segment 10 bases; nucleotides outside the gene matches: 6. Germline V CDR1 and CDR2: DFQATT, SNEGSKA (reference sequence). The CDR3 totals 14 residues. CDR3 sequence reads: CSASRDRGNSPLHF. CDR3 nucleotide sequence: TGCAGTGCTAGCCGGGACAGGGGTAACTCACCCCTCCACTTT.

The gene calls are TRBV5-1 and TRBJ1-5; D remains unclear. CDR3 size: 13 residues. Germline loops: CDR1 SGHRS, CDR2 YFSETQ. Trimming left V 0 bases short and J 7 bases short, with 8 bases between. CDR3 amino acids: CASSLAGSQPQHF. The CDR3 DNA follows: TGCGCCAGCAGCTTGGCTGGGTCCCAGCCCCAGCATTTT.

This clonotype was seen a few times. The chain links TRBV28 to TRBJ2-7; 7 positions agree with TRBD2. The CDR3 runs 16 residues. The V and J ends lost 2 bases and 1 base, in that order; junction bases with no gene match: 8. The germline V gene encodes CDR1 MDHEN and CDR2 SYDVKM. The CDR3: CASSLVAGPGSYEQYV. The CDR3 coding sequence is TGTGCCAGCAGTTTAGTAGCGGGCCCGGGGTCCTACGAGCAGTACGTC.

This clonotype was seen only a few times. V usage is TRBV20-1 and J usage is TRBJ1-2; D unclear. From germline, CDR1 is DFQATT and CDR2 SNEGSKA (reference sequence). The CDR3 extends over 9 amino acids. Trimming removed 0 bases at V and 8 bases at J, with 1 base between. The CDR3 sequence is CSARDGYTF. The CDR3, as DNA: TGCAGTGCTAGAGACGGCTACACCTTC.

Many counts were recorded for this clonotype. The chain is built from TRBV29-1 and TRBJ2-2; 7 bases align to TRBD1. The CDR3 loop spans 14 amino acids. Germline V CDR1 and CDR2: SQVTM, ANQGSEA. V gave up 5 bases and J gave up 10 bases; unmatched junction bases: 13. CDR3 in amino acids: CSVTQGLHGPELFF. Here the CDR3 DNA reads TGCAGCGTTACACAGGGGCTCCACGGTCCGGAGCTGTTTTTT.

The chain couples TRBV6-2 or TRBV6-3 to TRBJ2-2; no reliable D call. V was shortened by 4 bases and J by 6 bases, with 9 bases between the two germline ends. This CDR3 spans 13 amino acids. Germline lookup yields CDR1 MNHEY and CDR2 SVGEGT. The CDR3, as DNA: TGTGCCAGCAGTTTACGAAGACCCGGGGAGCTGTTTTTT. It specifies CASSLRRPGELFF.

The table lists this clonotype with many counts. J is TRBJ2-3 and V is TRBV6-5; no clear D gene. Germline V gene data show CDR1 as MNHEY and CDR2 as SVGAGI. The CDR3 is made up of 12 amino acids. The germline V and J ends were trimmed by 4 bases and 7 bases, with 9 bases remaining between them. The CDR3 region is CASSSIEYTQYF. CDR3 bases: TGTGCCAGCAGTTCGATTGAGTATACGCAGTATTTT.

This clonotype was seen a handful of times. The chain combines TRBV6-2 or TRBV6-3 with TRBJ2-2; D possibly corresponds to TRBD1 (6 bases). The CDR3 length is 16 residues. Germline values: CDR1 MNHEY, CDR2 SVGEGT. Trimming removed 3 bases from V and 1 base from J, with 12 bases in between. CDR3 sequence: CASSYFRGRNTGELFF. The DNA for the CDR3 is TGTGCCAGCAGTTATTTCAGGGGTCGGAACACCGGGGAGCTGTTTTTT.

The chain uses TRBV9 and TRBJ1-3; a possible D gene is TRBD1 (5 bases). V was cut by 4 bases and J by 3 bases, with 14 bases left in between. CDR3 length: 15 amino acids. From germline, CDR1 is SGDLS and CDR2 YYNGEE. The chain's CDR3 is CASSSRAGGGNTIYF. The CDR3, as DNA: TGTGCCAGCAGCTCTAGAGCGGGGGGTGGAAACACCATATATTTT.

The chain joins TRBV7-8 to TRBJ1-1; D unclear. The CDR3 runs to 14 residues. Trimming removed 6 bases from V and 4 bases from J, with 15 bases in between. Per the germline V gene, CDR1 is SGHVS and CDR2 is FQNEAQ. The CDR3 bases are TGTGCCAGCAGGGAAGGTGGAGGAACCACTGAAGCTTTCTTT. This translates into CASREGGGTTEAFF.

This rearrangement joins TRBV19 to TRBJ1-5; D gene ambiguous. Germline loops: CDR1 LNHDA, CDR2 SQIVND (reference sequence). The CDR3 loop spans 12 amino acids. With 3 bases removed from V and 5 bases from J, the gap between germline ends came to 5 bases. CDR3 loop: CASSIVHQPQHF. In DNA, the CDR3 is TGTGCCAGTAGTATCGTCCATCAGCCCCAGCATTTT.

This rearrangement joins TRBV11-2 to TRBJ2-3; D is undetermined. V lost 5 bases and J 10 bases, leaving 10 bases between the germline ends. The germline gives CDR1 SGHAT, CDR2 FQNNGV. CDR3 length: 11 amino acids. Here the CDR3 DNA reads TGTGCCAGCAGCATTAGGAGCGCGCAGTATTTT. Its translation is CASSIRSAQYF.

At least ten counts were recorded for this clonotype. This rearrangement joins TRBV6-1 to TRBJ2-7; 7 bases map to TRBD1. With 1 base clipped from V and 0 bases from J, the junction kept 0 bases outside the gene matches. The CDR3 totals 14 residues. The germline gives CDR1 MNHNS, CDR2 SASEGT. As DNA, the CDR3 is TGTGCCAGCAGTGAAGGGGACAGCTCCTACGAGCAGTACGTC. Protein product: CASSEGDSSYEQYV.

In its sample, this clonotype was seen many times. The chain couples TRBV27 to TRBJ2-3; TRBD1 agrees at 8 bases. Germline V gene data show CDR1 as MNHEY and CDR2 as SMNVEV (reference sequence). Trimming removed 3 bases from V and 3 bases from J; junction bases left unmatched: 5. This CDR3 spans 15 amino acids. DNA for the CDR3: TGTGCCAGCAGTTTCAGAACAGGGGGGACAGATACGCAGTATTTT. Translating it yields CASSFRTGGTDTQYF.